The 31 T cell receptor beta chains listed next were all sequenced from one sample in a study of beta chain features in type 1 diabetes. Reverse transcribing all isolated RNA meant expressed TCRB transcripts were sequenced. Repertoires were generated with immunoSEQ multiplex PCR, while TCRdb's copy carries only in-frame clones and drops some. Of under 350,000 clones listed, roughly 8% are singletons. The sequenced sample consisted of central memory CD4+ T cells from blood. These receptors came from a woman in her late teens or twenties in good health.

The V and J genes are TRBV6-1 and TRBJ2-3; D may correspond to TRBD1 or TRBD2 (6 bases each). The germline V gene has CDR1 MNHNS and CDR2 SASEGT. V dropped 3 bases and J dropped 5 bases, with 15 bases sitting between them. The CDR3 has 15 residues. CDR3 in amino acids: CASSDAGGPRDTQYF. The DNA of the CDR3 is TGTGCCAGCAGTGATGCTGGGGGGCCACGAGATACGCAGTATTTT.

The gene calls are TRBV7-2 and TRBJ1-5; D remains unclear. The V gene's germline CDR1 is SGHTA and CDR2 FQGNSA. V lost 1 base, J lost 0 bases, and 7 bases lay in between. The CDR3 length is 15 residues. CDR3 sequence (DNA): TGTGCCAGCAGCTTAGGGACGGCTAGCAATCAGCCCCAGCATTTT. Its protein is CASSLGTASNQPQHF.

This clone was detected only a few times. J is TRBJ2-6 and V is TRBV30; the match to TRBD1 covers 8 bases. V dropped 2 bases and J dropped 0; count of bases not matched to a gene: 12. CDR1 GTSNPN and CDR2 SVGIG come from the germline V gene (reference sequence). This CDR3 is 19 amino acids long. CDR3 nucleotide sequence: TGTGCCTGGAGTCCTCTAGGACAGGGAGGCCTCTCTGGGGCCAACGTCCTGACTTTC. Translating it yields CAWSPLGQGGLSGANVLTF. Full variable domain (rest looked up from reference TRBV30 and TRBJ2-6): SQTIHQWPATLVQPVGSPLSLECTVEGTSNPNLYWYRQAAGRGLQLLFYSVGIGQISSEVPQNLSASRPQDRQFILSSKKLLLSDSGFYLCAWSPLGQGGLSGANVLTFGAGSRLTVL.

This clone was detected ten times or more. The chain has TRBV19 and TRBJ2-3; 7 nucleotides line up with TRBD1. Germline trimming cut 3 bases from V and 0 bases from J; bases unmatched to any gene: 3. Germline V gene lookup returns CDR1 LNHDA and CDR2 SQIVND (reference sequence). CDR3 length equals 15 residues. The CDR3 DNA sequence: TGTGCCAGTAGTATGGACAGGCGCAGCACAGATACGCAGTATTTT. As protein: CASSMDRRSTDTQYF.

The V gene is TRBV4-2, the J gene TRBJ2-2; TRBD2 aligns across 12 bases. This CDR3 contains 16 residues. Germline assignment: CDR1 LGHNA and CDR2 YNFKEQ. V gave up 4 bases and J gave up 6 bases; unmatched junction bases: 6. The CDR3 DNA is TGTGCCAGCAGCCCTCTAGCGGGGGGGCTGGCCGGGGAGCTGTTTTTT. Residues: CASSPLAGGLAGELFF.

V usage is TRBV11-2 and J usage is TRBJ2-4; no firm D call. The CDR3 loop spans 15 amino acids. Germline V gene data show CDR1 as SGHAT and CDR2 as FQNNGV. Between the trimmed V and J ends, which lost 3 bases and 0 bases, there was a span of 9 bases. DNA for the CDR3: TGTGCCAGCAGCTTCTGGGCCGAAGCCAAAAACATTCAGTACTTC. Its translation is CASSFWAEAKNIQYF.

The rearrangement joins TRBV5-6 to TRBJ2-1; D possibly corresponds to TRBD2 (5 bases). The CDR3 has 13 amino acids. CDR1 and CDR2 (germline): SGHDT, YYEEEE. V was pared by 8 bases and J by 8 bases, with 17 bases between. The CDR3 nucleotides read TGTGCCAGTAGTAGAGGGTCGAAACATGAGCAGTTCTTC. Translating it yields CASSRGSKHEQFF.

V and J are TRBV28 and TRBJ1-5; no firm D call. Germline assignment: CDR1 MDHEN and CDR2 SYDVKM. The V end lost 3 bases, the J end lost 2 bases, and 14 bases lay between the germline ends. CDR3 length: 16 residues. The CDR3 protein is CASSFYMSRGNQPQHF. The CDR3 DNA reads TGTGCCAGCAGTTTCTACATGAGTCGTGGCAATCAGCCCCAGCATTTT.

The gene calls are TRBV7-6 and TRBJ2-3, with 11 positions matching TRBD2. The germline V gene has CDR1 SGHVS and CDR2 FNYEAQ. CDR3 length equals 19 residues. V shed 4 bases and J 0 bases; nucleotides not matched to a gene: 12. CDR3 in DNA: TGTGCCAGCAGCTCGAAGGTCCCTAGCGGGGGGCAGAGCACAGATACGCAGTATTTT. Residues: CASSSKVPSGGQSTDTQYF.

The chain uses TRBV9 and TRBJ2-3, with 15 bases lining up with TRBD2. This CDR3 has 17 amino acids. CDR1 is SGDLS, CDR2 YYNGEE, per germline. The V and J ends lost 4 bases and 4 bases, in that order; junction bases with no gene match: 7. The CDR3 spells CASSLSGTSGGPDTQYF. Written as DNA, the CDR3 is TGTGCCAGCAGCTTGTCCGGGACTAGCGGGGGGCCAGATACGCAGTATTTT. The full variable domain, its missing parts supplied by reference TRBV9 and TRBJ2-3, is DSGVTQTPKHLITATGQRVTLRCSPRSGDLSVYWYQQSLDQGLQFLIQYYNGEERAKGNILERFSAQQFPDLHSELNLSSLELGDSALYFCASSLSGTSGGPDTQYFGPGTRLTVL.

This CDR3 reads CASSQDTGGTDTQYF. The CDR3 DNA is TGTGCCAGCAGCCAAGATACTGGGGGCACAGATACGCAGTATTTT. This sequence joins TRBV14 and TRBJ2-3; no reliable D call. V dropped 0 bases and J dropped 1 base, with 8 bases sitting between them. Germline V gene sequence: CDR1 SGHDN, CDR2 FVKESK. This CDR3 has 15 residues. The full variable domain, completed using reference TRBV14 and TRBJ2-3, is EAGVTQFPSHSVIEKGQTVTLRCDPISGHDNLYWYRRVMGKEIKFLLHFVKESKQDESGMPNNRFLAERTGGTYSTLKVQPAELEDSGVYFCASSQDTGGTDTQYFGPGTRLTVL.

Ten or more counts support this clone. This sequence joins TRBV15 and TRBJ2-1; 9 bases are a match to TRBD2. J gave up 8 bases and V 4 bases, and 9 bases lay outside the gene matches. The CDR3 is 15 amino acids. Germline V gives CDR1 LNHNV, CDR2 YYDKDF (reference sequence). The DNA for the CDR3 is TGTGCCACCAGCACGTTAGCGGGAGTCTCGCATGAGCAGTTCTTC. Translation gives CATSTLAGVSHEQFF.

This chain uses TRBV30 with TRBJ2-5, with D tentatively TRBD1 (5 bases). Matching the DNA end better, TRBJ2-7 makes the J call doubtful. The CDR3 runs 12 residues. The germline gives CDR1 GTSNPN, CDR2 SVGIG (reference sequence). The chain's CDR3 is CAWTPGSYEQYF. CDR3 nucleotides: TGTGCCTGGACCCCAGGGTCCTACGAGCAGTACTTC.

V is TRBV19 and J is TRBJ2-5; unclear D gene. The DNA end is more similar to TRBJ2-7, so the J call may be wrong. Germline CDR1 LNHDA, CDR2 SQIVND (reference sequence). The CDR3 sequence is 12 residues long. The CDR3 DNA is TGTGCCAGTAGTTCGGACGGTTACGAGCAGTACTTC. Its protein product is CASSSDGYEQYF.

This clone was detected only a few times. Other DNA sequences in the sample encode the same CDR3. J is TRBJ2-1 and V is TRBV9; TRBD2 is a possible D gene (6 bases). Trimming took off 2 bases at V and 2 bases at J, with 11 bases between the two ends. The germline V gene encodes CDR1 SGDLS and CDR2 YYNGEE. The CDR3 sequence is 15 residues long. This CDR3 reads CASSVGRRAYNEQFF. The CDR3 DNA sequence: TGTGCCAGCAGCGTCGGGCGGAGGGCCTACAATGAGCAGTTCTTC.

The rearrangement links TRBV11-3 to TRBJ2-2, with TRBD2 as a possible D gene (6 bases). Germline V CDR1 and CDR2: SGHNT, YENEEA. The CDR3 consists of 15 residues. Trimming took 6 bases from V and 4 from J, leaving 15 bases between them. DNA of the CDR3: TGTGCCAGCAGTTACCGACGGGGGATCACCGGGGAGCTGTTTTTT. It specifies CASSYRRGITGELFF.

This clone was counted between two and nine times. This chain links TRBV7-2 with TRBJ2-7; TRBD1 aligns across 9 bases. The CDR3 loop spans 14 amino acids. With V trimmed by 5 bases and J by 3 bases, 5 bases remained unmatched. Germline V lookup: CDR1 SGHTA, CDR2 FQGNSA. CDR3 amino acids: CASSQTGGGYEQYV. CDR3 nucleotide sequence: TGTGCCAGCAGCCAAACAGGGGGCGGCTACGAGCAGTACGTC.

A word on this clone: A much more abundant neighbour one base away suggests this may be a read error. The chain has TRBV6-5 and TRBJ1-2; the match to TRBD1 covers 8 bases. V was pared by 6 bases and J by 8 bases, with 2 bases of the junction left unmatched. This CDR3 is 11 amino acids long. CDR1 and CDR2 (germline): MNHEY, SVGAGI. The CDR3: CASRTGGGYTF. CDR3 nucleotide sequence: TGTGCCAGCAGAACAGGGGGGGGCTACACCTTC.

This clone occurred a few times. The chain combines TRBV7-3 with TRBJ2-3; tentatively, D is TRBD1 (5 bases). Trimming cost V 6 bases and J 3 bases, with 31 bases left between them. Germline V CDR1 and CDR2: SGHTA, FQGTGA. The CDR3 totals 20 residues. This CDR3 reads CASSATGRRRADGVTDTQYF. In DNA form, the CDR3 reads TGTGCCAGCAGTGCTACAGGACGACGGAGAGCCGATGGGGTAACAGATACGCAGTATTTT.

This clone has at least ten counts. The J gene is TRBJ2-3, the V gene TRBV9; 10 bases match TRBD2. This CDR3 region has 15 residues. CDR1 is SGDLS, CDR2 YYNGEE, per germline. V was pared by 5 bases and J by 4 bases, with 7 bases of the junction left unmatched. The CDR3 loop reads CASSRGAGGPDTQYF. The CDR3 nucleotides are TGTGCCAGCAGTAGGGGAGCGGGGGGGCCAGATACGCAGTATTTT.

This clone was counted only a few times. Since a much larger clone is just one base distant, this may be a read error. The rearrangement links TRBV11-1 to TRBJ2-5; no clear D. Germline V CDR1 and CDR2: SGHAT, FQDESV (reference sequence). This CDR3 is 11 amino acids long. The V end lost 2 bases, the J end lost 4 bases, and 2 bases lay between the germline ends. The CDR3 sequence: CASSLRETQYF. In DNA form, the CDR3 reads TGTGCCAGCAGCTTAAGAGAGACCCAGTACTTC.

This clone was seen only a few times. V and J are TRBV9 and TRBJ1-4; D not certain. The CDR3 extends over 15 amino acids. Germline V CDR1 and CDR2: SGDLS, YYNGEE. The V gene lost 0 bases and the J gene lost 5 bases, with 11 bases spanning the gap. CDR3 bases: TGTGCCAGCAGCGTAGCCTTGGGCAGAAATGAAAAACTGTTTTTT. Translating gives CASSVALGRNEKLFF.

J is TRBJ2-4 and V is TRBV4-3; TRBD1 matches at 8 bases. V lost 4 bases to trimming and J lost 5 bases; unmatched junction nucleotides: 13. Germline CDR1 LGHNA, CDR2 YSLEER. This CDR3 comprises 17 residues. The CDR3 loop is CASSPAPYQGAQNIQYF. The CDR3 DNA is TGCGCCAGCAGCCCCGCCCCATACCAGGGGGCCCAAAACATTCAGTACTTC.

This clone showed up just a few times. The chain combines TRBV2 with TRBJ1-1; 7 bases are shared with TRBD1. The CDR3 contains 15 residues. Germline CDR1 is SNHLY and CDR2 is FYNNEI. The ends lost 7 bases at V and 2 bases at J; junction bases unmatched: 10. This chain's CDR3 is CASKIEDRVNTEAFF. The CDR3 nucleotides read TGTGCCAGCAAGATAGAAGACAGGGTAAACACTGAAGCTTTCTTT.

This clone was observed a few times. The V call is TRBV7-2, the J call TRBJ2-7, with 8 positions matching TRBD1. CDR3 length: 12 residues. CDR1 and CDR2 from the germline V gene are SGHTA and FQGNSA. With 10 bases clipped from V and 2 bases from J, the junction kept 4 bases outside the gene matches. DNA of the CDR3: TGTGCCACCGGGACAGGAACCTACGAGCAGTACTTC. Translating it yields CATGTGTYEQYF. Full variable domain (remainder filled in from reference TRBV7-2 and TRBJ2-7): GAGVSQSPSNKVTEKGKDVELRCDPISGHTALYWYRQSLGQGLEFLIYFQGNSAPDKSGLPSDRFSAERTGGSVSTLTIQRTQQEDSAVYLCATGTGTYEQYFGPGTRLTVT.

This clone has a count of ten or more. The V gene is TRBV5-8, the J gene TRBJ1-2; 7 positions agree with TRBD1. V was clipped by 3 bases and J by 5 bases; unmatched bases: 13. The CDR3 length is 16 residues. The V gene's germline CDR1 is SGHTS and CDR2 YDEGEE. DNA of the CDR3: TGTGCCAGCAGCTCGTATCGGACAGGAGCGGGGTATGGCTACACCTTC. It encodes CASSSYRTGAGYGYTF.

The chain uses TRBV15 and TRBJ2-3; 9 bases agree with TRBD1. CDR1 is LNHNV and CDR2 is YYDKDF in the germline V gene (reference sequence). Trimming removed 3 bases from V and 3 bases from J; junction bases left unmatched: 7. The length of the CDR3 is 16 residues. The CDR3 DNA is TGTGCCACCAGCAGTTACCGGGACAGGGCAACAGATACGCAGTATTTT. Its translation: CATSSYRDRATDTQYF.

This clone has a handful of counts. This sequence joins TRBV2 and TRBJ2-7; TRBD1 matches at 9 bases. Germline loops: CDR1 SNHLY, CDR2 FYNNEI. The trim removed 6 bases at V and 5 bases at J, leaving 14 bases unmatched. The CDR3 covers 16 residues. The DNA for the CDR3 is TGTGCCAGCAGAGGCCCCTTGGGACAGGGATATGACGAGCAGTACGTC. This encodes CASRGPLGQGYDEQYV.

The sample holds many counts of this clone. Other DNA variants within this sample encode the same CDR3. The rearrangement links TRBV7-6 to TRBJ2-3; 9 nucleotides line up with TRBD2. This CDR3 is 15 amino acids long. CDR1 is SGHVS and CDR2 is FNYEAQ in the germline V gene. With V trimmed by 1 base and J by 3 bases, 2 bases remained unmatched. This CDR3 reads CASSLGAGGTDTQYF. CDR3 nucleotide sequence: TGTGCCAGCAGCTTAGGTGCGGGAGGGACAGATACGCAGTATTTT.

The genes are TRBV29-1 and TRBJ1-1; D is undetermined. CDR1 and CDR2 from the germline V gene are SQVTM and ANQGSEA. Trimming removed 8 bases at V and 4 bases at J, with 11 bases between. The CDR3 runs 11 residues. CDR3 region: CSPGVGTEAFF. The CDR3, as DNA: TGCAGCCCTGGGGTCGGCACTGAAGCTTTCTTT.

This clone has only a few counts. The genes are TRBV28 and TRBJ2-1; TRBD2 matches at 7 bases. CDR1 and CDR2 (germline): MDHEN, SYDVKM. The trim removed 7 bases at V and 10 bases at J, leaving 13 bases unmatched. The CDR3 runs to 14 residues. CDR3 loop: CASTSGGGTREQFF. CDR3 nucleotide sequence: TGTGCCAGCACCTCTGGGGGAGGGACGAGGGAGCAGTTCTTC.